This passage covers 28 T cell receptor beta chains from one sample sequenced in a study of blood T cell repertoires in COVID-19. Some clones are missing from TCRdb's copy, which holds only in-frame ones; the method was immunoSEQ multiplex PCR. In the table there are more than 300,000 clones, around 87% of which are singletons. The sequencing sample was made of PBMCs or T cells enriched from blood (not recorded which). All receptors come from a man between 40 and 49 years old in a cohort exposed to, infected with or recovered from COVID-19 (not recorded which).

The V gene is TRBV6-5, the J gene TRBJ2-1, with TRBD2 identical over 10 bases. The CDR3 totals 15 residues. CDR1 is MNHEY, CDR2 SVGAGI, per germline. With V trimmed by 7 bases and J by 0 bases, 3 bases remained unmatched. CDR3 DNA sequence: TGTGCCAGCAAGCGGGAGGGCCGCTCCTACAATGAGCAGTTCTTC. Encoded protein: CASKREGRSYNEQFF.

As DNA, the CDR3 is TGCGCCAGCAGCTTTTCCGGGACAGCAGAGACCCAGTACTTC. Amino acids: CASSFSGTAETQYF. This chain connects TRBV5-1 to TRBJ2-5; 7 bases match TRBD1. Trimming took 2 bases from V and 4 from J; bases not matched to a gene: 5. The germline V gene has CDR1 SGHRS and CDR2 YFSETQ. The CDR3 extends over 14 amino acids. The full variable domain, its missing parts supplied by reference TRBV5-1 and TRBJ2-5, is KAGVTQTPRYLIKTRGQQVTLSCSPISGHRSVSWYQQTPGQGLQFLFEYFSETQRNKGNFPGRFSGRQFSNSRSEMNVSTLELGDSALYLCASSFSGTAETQYFGPGTRLLVL.

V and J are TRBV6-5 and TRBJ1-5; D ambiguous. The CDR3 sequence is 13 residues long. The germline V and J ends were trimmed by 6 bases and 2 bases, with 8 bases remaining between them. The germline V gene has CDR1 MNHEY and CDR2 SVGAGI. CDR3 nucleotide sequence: TGTGCCAGCAGGGGCCAGGGCAATCAGCCCCAGCATTTT. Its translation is CASRGQGNQPQHF.

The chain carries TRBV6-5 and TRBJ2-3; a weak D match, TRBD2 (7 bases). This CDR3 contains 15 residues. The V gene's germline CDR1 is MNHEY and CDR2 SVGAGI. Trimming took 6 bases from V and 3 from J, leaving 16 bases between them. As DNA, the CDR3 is TGTGCCAGCAGCCGGGGGGTGGGGGCTACAGATACGCAGTATTTT. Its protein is CASSRGVGATDTQYF.

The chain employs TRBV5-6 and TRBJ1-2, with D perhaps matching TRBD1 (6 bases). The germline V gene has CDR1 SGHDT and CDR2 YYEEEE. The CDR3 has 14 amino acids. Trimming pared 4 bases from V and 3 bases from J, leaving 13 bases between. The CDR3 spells CASSADSSYYGYTF. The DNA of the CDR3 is TGTGCCAGCAGCGCGGACAGTAGTTACTATGGCTACACCTTC. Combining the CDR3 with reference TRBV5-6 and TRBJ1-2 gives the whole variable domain DAGVTQSPTHLIKTRGQQVTLRCSPKSGHDTVSWYQQALGQGPQFIFQYYEEEERQRGNFPDRFSGHQFPNYSSELNVNALLLGDSALYLCASSADSSYYGYTFGSGTRLTVV.

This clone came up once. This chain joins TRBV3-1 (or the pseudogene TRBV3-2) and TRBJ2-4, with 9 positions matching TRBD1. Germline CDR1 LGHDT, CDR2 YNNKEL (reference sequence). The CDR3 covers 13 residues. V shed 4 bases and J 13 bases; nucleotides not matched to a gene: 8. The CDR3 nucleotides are TGTGCCAGCAGCCGGACAGGGGAGTTCACCCAGTACTTC. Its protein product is CASSRTGEFTQYF.

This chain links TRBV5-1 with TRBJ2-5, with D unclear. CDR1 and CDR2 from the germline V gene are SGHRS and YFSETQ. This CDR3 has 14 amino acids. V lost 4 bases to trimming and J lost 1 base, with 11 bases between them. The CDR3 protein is CASSMGTFQETQYF. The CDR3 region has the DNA TGCGCCAGCAGCATGGGAACATTCCAAGAGACCCAGTACTTC.

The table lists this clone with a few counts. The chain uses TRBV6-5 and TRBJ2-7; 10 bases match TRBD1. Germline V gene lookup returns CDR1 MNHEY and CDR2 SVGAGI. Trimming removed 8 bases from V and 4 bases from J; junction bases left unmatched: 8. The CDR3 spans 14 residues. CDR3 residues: CASRLGTGVYEQYF. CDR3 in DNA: TGTGCCAGCCGCCTGGGGACAGGGGTGTACGAGCAGTACTTC.

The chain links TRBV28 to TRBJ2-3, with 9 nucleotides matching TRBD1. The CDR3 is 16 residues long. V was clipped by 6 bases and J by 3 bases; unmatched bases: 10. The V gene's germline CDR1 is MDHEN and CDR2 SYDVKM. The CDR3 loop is CASSSSGTGRTDTQYF. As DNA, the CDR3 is TGTGCCAGCAGCTCATCCGGGACAGGGAGGACAGATACGCAGTATTTT.

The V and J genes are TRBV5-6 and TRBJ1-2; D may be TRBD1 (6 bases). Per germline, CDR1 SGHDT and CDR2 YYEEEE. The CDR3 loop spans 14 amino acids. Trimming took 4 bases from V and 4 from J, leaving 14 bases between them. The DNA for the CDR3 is TGTGCCAGCAGCCGTGGGACATTAAGCTATGGCTACACCTTC. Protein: CASSRGTLSYGYTF.

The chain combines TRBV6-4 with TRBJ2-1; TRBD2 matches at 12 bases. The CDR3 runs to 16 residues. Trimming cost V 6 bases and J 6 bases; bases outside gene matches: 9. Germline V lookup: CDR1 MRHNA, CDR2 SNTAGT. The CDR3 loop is CASSPRTSGRINEQFF. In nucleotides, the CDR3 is TGTGCCAGCAGCCCGCGCACTAGCGGGAGGATCAATGAGCAGTTCTTC.

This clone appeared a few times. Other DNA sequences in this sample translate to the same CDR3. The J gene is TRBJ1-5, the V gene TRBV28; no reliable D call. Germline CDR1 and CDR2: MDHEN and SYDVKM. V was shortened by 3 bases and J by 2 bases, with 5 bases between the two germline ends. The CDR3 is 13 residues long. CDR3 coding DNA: TGTGCCAGCAGTTTCACAGGCAATCAGCCCCAGCATTTT. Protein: CASSFTGNQPQHF.

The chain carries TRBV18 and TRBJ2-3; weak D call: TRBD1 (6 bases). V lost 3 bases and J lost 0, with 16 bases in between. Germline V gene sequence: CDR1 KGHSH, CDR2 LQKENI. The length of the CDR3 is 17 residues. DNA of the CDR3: TGTGCCAGCTCACCCGTAACAGGGTTCGTTAGCACAGATACGCAGTATTTT. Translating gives CASSPVTGFVSTDTQYF.

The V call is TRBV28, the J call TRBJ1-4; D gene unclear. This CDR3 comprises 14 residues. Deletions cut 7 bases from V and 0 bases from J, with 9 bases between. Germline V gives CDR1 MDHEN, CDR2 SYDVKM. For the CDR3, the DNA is TGTGCCAGCACCCTCGGGGCAACTAATGAAAAACTGTTTTTT. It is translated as CASTLGATNEKLFF.

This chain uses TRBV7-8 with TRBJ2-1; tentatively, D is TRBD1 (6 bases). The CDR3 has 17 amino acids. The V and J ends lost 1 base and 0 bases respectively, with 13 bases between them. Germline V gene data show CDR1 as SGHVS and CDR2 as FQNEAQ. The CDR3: CASSLGQGTTSYNEQFF. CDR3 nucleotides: TGTGCCAGCAGCTTAGGGCAGGGGACAACCTCCTACAATGAGCAGTTCTTC.

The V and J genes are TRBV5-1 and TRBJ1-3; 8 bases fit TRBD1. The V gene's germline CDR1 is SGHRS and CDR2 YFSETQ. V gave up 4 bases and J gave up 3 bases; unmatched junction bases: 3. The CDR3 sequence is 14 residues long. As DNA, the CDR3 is TGCGCCAGCAGCCCGGACAGGGTTGGAAACACCATATATTTT. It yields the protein CASSPDRVGNTIYF.

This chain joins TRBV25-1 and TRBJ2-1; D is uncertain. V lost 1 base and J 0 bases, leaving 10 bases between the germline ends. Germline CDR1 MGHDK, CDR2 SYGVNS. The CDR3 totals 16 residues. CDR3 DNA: TGTGCCAGCAGTGAATTCCCGGAGAGCTCCTACAATGAGCAGTTCTTC. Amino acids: CASSEFPESSYNEQFF.

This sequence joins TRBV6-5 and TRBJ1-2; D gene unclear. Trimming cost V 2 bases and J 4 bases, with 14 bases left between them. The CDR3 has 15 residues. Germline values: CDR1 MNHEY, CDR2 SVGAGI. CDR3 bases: TGTGCCAGCAGTTACGACTACACCCTGCTCTATGGCTACACCTTC. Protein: CASSYDYTLLYGYTF.

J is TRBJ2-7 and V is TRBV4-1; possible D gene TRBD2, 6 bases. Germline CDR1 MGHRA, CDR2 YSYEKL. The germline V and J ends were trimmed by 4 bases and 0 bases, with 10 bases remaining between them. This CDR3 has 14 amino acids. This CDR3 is CASSLGTLSYEQYF. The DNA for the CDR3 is TGCGCCAGCAGCCTCGGGACTCTCTCCTACGAGCAGTACTTC.

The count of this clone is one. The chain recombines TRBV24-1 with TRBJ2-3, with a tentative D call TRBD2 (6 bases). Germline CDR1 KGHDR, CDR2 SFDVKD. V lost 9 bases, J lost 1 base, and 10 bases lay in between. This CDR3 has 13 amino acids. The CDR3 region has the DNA TGTGCCACCGGGGCTAGCGGCACAGATACGCAGTATTTT. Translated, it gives CATGASGTDTQYF.

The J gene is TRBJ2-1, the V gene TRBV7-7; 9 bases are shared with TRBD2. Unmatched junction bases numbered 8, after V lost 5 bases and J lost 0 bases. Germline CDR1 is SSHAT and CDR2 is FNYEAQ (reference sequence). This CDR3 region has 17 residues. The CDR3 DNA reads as TGTGCCAGCAGCCCAGATGTTAGCGGGAGCTCCTACAATGAGCAGTTCTTC. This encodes CASSPDVSGSSYNEQFF.

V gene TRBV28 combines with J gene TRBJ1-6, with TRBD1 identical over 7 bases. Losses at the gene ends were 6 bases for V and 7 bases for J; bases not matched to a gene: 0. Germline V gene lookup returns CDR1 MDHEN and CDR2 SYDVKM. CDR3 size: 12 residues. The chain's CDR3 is CASRQGNSPLHF. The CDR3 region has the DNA TGTGCCAGCAGACAGGGGAATTCACCCCTCCACTTT.

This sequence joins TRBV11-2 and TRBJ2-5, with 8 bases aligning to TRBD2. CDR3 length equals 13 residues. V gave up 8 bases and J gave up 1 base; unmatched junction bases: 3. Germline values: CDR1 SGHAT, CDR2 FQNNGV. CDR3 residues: CASAGGPQETQYF. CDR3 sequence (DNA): TGTGCCAGCGCGGGAGGACCCCAAGAGACCCAGTACTTC.

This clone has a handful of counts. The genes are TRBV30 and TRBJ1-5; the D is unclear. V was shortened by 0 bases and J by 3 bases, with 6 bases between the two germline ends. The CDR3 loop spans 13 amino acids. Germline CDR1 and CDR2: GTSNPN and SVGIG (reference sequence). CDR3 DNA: TGTGCCTGGAGTGTAGCCGACAATCAGCCCCAGCATTTT. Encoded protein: CAWSVADNQPQHF.

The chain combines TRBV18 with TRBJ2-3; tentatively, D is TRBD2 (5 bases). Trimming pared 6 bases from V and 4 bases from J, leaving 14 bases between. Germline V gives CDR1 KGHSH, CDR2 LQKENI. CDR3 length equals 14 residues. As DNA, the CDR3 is TGTGCCAGCTCTCCCCCGGGGTCCCCAGATACGCAGTATTTT. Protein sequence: CASSPPGSPDTQYF.

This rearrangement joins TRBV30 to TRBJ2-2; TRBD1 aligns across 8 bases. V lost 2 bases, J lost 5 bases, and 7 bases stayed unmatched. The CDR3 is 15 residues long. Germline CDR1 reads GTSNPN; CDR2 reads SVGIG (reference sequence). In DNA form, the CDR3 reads TGTGCCTGGAGTAAGACAGGGGCCGGGACCGGGGAGCTGTTTTTT. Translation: CAWSKTGAGTGELFF.

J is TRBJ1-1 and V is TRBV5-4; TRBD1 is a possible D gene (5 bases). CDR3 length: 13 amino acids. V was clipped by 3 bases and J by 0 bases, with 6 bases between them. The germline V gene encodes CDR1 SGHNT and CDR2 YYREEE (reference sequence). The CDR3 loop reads CASSSRVNTEAFF. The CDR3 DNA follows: TGTGCCAGCAGCTCCAGGGTGAACACTGAAGCTTTCTTT. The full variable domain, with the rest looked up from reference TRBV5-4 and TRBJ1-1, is ETGVTQSPTHLIKTRGQQVTLRCSSQSGHNTVSWYQQALGQGPQFIFQYYREEENGRGNFPPRFSGLQFPNYSSELNVNALELDDSALYLCASSSRVNTEAFFGQGTRLTVV.

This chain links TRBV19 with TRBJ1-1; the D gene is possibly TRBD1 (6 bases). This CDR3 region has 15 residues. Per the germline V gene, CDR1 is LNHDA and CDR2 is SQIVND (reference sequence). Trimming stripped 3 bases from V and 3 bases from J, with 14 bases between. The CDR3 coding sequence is TGTGCCAGTAGTATTATCAACAGGGCGGACACTGAAGCTTTCTTT. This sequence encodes CASSIINRADTEAFF.